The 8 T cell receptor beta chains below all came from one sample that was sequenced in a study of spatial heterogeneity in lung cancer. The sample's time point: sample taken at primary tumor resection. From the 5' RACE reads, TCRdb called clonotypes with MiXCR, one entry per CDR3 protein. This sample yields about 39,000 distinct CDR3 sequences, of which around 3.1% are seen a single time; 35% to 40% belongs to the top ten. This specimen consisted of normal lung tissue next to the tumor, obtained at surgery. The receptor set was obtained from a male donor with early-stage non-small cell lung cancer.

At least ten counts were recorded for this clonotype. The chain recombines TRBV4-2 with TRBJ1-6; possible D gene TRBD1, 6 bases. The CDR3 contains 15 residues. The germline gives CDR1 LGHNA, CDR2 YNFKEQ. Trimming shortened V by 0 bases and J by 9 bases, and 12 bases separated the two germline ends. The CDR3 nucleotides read TGTGCCAGCAGCCAAGATCAGGGGTCAACTTCACCCCTCCACTTT. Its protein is CASSQDQGSTSPLHF.

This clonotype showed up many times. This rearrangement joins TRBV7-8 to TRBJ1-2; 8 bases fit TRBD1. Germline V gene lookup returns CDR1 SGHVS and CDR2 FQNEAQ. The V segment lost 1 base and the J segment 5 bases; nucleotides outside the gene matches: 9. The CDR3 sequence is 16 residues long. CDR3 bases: TGTGCCAGCAGCTTAGATTCCGGACAGGGAGGATATGGCTACACCTTC. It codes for CASSLDSGQGGYGYTF.

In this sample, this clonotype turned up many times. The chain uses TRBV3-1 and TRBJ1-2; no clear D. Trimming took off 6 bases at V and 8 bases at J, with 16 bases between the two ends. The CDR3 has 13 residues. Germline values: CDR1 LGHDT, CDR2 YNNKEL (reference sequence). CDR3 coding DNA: TGTGCCAGCAGAACAGCCGGTGGGAAGGGCTACACCTTC. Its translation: CASRTAGGKGYTF.

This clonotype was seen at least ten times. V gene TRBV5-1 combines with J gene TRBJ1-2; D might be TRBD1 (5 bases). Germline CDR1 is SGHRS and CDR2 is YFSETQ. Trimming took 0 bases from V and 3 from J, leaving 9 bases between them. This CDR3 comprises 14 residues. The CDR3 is CASSLALGDYGYTF. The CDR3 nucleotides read TGCGCCAGCAGCTTGGCTCTGGGGGACTATGGCTACACCTTC. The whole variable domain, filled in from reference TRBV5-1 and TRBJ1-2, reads KAGVTQTPRYLIKTRGQQVTLSCSPISGHRSVSWYQQTPGQGLQFLFEYFSETQRNKGNFPGRFSGRQFSNSRSEMNVSTLELGDSALYLCASSLALGDYGYTFGSGTRLTVV.

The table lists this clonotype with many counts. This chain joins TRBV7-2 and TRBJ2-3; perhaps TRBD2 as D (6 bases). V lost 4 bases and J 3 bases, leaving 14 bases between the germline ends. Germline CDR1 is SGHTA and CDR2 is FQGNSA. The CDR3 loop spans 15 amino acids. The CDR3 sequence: CASSSGPGGTDTQYF. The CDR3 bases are TGTGCCAGCAGCTCGGGCCCCGGAGGGACAGATACGCAGTATTTT.

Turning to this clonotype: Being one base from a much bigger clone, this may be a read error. The CDR3 region is CASSWGQGSFGYTF. The CDR3 nucleotides are TGTGCCAGCAGTTGGGGACAGGGGAGTTTTGGCTACACCTTC. The chain has TRBV27 and TRBJ1-2; 10 bases line up with TRBD1. The CDR3 consists of 14 residues. J lost 7 bases, V lost 4 bases, and 6 bases had no gene match. Looked up from germline, CDR1 is MNHEY and CDR2 is SMNVEV (reference sequence).

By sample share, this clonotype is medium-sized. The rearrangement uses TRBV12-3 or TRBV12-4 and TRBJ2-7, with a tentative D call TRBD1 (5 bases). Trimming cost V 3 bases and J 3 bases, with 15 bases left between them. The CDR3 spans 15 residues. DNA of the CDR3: TGTGCCAGCAGTTTCAATCCCCAGGGTCACTACGAGCAGTACTTC. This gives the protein CASSFNPQGHYEQYF.

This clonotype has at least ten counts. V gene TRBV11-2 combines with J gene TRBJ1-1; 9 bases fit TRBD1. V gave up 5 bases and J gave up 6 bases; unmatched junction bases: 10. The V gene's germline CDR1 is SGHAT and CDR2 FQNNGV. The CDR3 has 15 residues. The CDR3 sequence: CASSPPGTGRPEAFF. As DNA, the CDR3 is TGTGCCAGCAGCCCACCCGGGACAGGGCGCCCTGAAGCTTTCTTT.